This T cell receptor beta chain was obtained from a study of shared clonotypes between healthy human individuals. Regarding the study as a whole: Naive CD4 clonotype sharing across four donors was 5% to 6%. Although depth was large, rarefaction showed that sequencing of the sorted subsets was incomplete. Shared clonotypes across all four donors exceeded non-shared ones in generation probability.

Produced via immunoSEQ multiplex PCR; TCRdb's table is partial and in-frame only. The sample comprises more than 2 million clones, roughly 94% of which are singletons, and 0.85% to 1.2% rests with the top ten. The naive CD8 population came from CD45RO-negative cells selected for CCR7, without terminally differentiated effector memory CD45RA+ cells. Concerning this clone itself: Its target is not known.

V lost 3 bases, J lost 7 bases, and 1 base stayed unmatched. Germline values: CDR1 SGHTA, CDR2 FQGNSA. This CDR3 is built from 14 residues. Sequencing was carried out using naive CD8+ T cells sorted from blood. The sequence was obtained from a man younger than 35 in good health. The rearrangement uses TRBV7-2 and TRBJ2-1; 12 bases fit TRBD2. CDR3 sequence: CASSLLAGGNEQFF. Written as DNA, the CDR3 is TGTGCCAGCAGCTTGCTAGCGGGAGGGAATGAGCAGTTCTTC. The full variable domain, its missing parts supplied by reference TRBV7-2 and TRBJ2-1, is GAGVSQSPSNKVTEKGKDVELRCDPISGHTALYWYRQSLGQGLEFLIYFQGNSAPDKSGLPSDRFSAERTGGSVSTLTIQRTQQEDSAVYLCASSLLAGGNEQFFGPGTRLTVL.